Below, 28 T cell receptor beta chains from the same sample are listed, as sequenced in a study of T cell responses to AZD1222 COVID-19 vaccine. Assay used: immunoSEQ multiplex PCR; TCRdb lists only in-frame clones, some missing. This sample yields approximately 130,000 clones, of which about nine tenths are seen a single time; 4% to 4.5% belongs to the top ten. The material sequenced was peripheral blood, taken 28 days after the second dose of the MenACWY control vaccine. These receptors were obtained from an adult who received the MenACWY meningococcal vaccine as a control.

The chain links TRBV5-8 to TRBJ2-3; D unclear. In germline, CDR1 is SGHTS, CDR2 YDEGEE. The CDR3 spans 9 residues. The V end lost 7 bases, the J end lost 10 bases, and 7 bases lay between the germline ends. Here the CDR3 reads CASVYSQYF. CDR3 coding DNA: TGTGCCAGCGTTTACTCGCAGTATTTT.

This chain connects TRBV19 to TRBJ2-7; TRBD2 is a possible D gene (5 bases). CDR3 size: 14 residues. Trimming cost V 5 bases and J 3 bases, with 14 bases left between them. From germline, CDR1 is LNHDA and CDR2 SQIVND (reference sequence). DNA of the CDR3: TGTGCCAGTAGTGAGGGCCTTCTAATCTACGAGCAGTACTTC. Protein: CASSEGLLIYEQYF. The whole variable domain, filled in from reference TRBV19 and TRBJ2-7, reads DGGITQSPKYLFRKEGQNVTLSCEQNLNHDAMYWYRQDPGQGLRLIYYSQIVNDFQKGDIAEGYSVSREKKESFPLTVTSAQKNPTAFYLCASSEGLLIYEQYFGPGTRLTVT.

The chain has TRBV10-3 and TRBJ1-6; no clear D gene. The CDR3 sequence is 13 residues long. Deletions cut 8 bases from V and 9 bases from J, with 14 bases between. Germline values: CDR1 ENHRY, CDR2 SYGVKD. The DNA of the CDR3 is TGTGCCATCGGCGAGTTGGGTGGTTCACCCCTCCACTTT. As protein: CAIGELGGSPLHF.

The genes are TRBV30 and TRBJ2-7; a possible D gene is TRBD1 (5 bases). V lost 3 bases, J lost 0 bases, and 12 bases lay in between. Germline CDR1 GTSNPN, CDR2 SVGIG (reference sequence). CDR3 length equals 14 residues. CDR3 protein: CAWRVQVDSYEQYF. CDR3 in DNA: TGTGCCTGGAGGGTACAGGTTGACTCCTACGAGCAGTACTTC.

The sample holds one count of this clone. The rearrangement links TRBV18 to TRBJ2-3, with D unclear. Germline V gene lookup returns CDR1 KGHSH and CDR2 LQKENI. CDR3 length equals 14 residues. Between the trimmed V and J ends, which lost 2 bases and 6 bases, there was a span of 12 bases. Written as DNA, the CDR3 is TGTGCCAGCTCACCAGAAGTAGCACCGGATACGCAGTATTTT. The encoded protein is CASSPEVAPDTQYF.

The chain uses TRBV7-9 and TRBJ2-5; no reliable D call. The germline gives CDR1 SEHNR, CDR2 FQNEAQ (reference sequence). V was shortened by 3 bases and J by 5 bases, with 10 bases between the two germline ends. This CDR3 is 13 amino acids long. The CDR3 bases are TGTGCCAGCAGCTTTTCGTTCGTGGAGACCCAGTACTTC. Amino acids: CASSFSFVETQYF.

The V gene is TRBV12-3 or TRBV12-4, the J gene TRBJ2-1; TRBD1 agrees at 9 bases. V lost 6 bases and J lost 15; bases outside the gene matches: 9. CDR3 length: 12 residues. The CDR3 sequence is CASRSQPGQGFF. The CDR3 bases are TGTGCCAGCAGGTCTCAGCCGGGACAGGGGTTCTTC.

The chain uses TRBV10-3 and TRBJ1-6; D ambiguous. Trimming took off 0 bases at V and 0 bases at J, with 9 bases between the two ends. Per germline, CDR1 ENHRY and CDR2 SYGVKD. CDR3 size: 17 residues. CDR3 in amino acids: CAISESEDGSYNSPLHF. The CDR3 DNA sequence: TGTGCCATCAGTGAGTCTGAGGACGGCTCCTATAATTCACCCCTCCACTTT.

The chain has TRBV28 and TRBJ2-5; weak D call: TRBD1 (6 bases). The CDR3 contains 15 residues. Trimming took 1 base from V and 4 from J, leaving 13 bases between them. Germline lookup yields CDR1 MDHEN and CDR2 SYDVKM. The CDR3 DNA follows: TGTGCCAGCAGTTTATATAGGGGGATCGCAGAGACCCAGTACTTC. Amino acid sequence: CASSLYRGIAETQYF.

The chain is built from TRBV19 and TRBJ1-1, with 10 bases fitting TRBD1. CDR1 is LNHDA, CDR2 SQIVND, per germline (reference sequence). CDR3 length: 16 amino acids. J was trimmed by 1 base and V by 4 bases; bases with no gene match: 6. In DNA form, the CDR3 reads TGTGCCAGTAGTACGCGGACAGGGGGTTCGAACACTGAAGCTTTCTTT. Amino acid sequence: CASSTRTGGSNTEAFF.

This clone was observed once. The chain employs TRBV27 and TRBJ2-5; no definite D call. Trimming took off 0 bases at V and 3 bases at J, with 8 bases between the two ends. The germline gives CDR1 MNHEY, CDR2 SMNVEV (reference sequence). This CDR3 is 14 amino acids long. Here the CDR3 reads CASSLSGWEETQYF. The CDR3 coding sequence is TGTGCCAGCAGTTTATCGGGATGGGAAGAGACCCAGTACTTC.

The chain recombines TRBV6-5 with TRBJ1-1, with 8 bases aligning to TRBD1. The CDR3 has 15 amino acids. CDR1 MNHEY and CDR2 SVGAGI come from the germline V gene. With 6 bases clipped from V and 0 bases from J, the junction kept 6 bases outside the gene matches. This chain's CDR3 is CASRQDRAMNTEAFF. The CDR3 DNA follows: TGTGCCAGCAGACAGGACAGGGCAATGAACACTGAAGCTTTCTTT.

In the case of this clone: At the DNA level, this CDR3 is encoded by other sequences in the same sample as well. The CDR3 DNA sequence: TGTGCCACCAGCAGAGATCCAGGAGATGAGCAGTTCTTC. It is translated as CATSRDPGDEQFF. This rearrangement joins TRBV15 to TRBJ2-1; D not certain. The CDR3 spans 13 residues. V dropped 0 bases and J dropped 8 bases, with 8 bases sitting between them. CDR1 LNHNV and CDR2 YYDKDF come from the germline V gene (reference sequence).

The genes are TRBV3-1 (or the pseudogene TRBV3-2) and TRBJ2-5; 7 nucleotides match TRBD1. CDR1 LGHDT and CDR2 YNNKEL come from the germline V gene (reference sequence). CDR3 length equals 14 residues. Trimming took 7 bases from V and 5 from J; bases not matched to a gene: 10. Here the CDR3 reads CASTTIYRGETQYF. CDR3 DNA: TGTGCCAGCACCACCATTTACAGGGGTGAGACCCAGTACTTC.

The genes are TRBV18 and TRBJ1-2; D remains unclear. The CDR3 loop spans 17 amino acids. Between the trimmed V and J ends, which lost 2 bases and 5 bases, there was a span of 21 bases. Germline V gene sequence: CDR1 KGHSH, CDR2 LQKENI. The CDR3 is CASSPSTQLMNGYGYTF. The CDR3 region has the DNA TGTGCCAGCTCACCATCGACACAGCTCATGAATGGGTATGGCTACACCTTC.

The gene calls are TRBV2 and TRBJ1-3; D call uncertain. From germline, CDR1 is SNHLY and CDR2 FYNNEI. V lost 7 bases and J 4 bases, leaving 8 bases between the germline ends. The CDR3 is 12 residues long. In nucleotides, the CDR3 is TGTGCCAGCAAGTCGCCCGGAAACACCATATATTTT. Translating gives CASKSPGNTIYF. Full variable domain (remainder filled in from reference TRBV2 and TRBJ1-3): EPEVTQTPSHQVTQMGQEVILRCVPISNHLYFYWYRQILGQKVEFLVSFYNNEISEKSEIFDDQFSVERPDGSNFTLKIRSTKLEDSAMYFCASKSPGNTIYFGEGSWLTVV.

This clone occurred once. The chain uses TRBV27 and TRBJ2-7; 14 bases are a match to TRBD2. The CDR3 totals 15 residues. Germline CDR1 reads MNHEY; CDR2 reads SMNVEV (reference sequence). With 5 bases clipped from V and 3 bases from J, the junction kept 3 bases outside the gene matches. The CDR3 bases are TGTGCCAGCAGTCAGGGACTAGCGGGAGTCTACGAGCAGTACTTC. This encodes CASSQGLAGVYEQYF.

The chain has TRBV5-1 and TRBJ1-6, with 8 bases that match TRBD1. The V gene end was trimmed by 4 bases and the J gene end by 4 bases; junction bases not matched to a gene: 7. The CDR3 spans 16 residues. The germline CDR1 and CDR2 sequences are SGHRS and YFSETQ. The CDR3 DNA sequence: TGCGCCAGCAGCGAAGGGACAGGAGCGTATAATTCACCCCTCCACTTT. It codes for CASSEGTGAYNSPLHF.

Here the CDR3 reads CASSQAEAAVSTDTQYF. CDR3 bases: TGTGCCAGCAGCCAAGCTGAGGCAGCAGTTAGCACAGATACGCAGTATTTT. This rearrangement joins TRBV4-2 to TRBJ2-3; D is uncertain. The CDR3 is made up of 17 amino acids. Trimming cost V 1 base and J 0 bases, with 14 bases left between them. Germline-derived CDR1 and CDR2 are LGHNA and YNFKEQ.

The rearrangement links TRBV29-1 to TRBJ1-4, with 7 bases fitting TRBD1. Trimming took 6 bases from V and 4 from J; bases not matched to a gene: 14. The CDR3 extends over 16 amino acids. The V gene's germline CDR1 is SQVTM and CDR2 ANQGSEA. CDR3 region: CSVSGTAAYNNEKLFF. The CDR3 DNA is TGCAGCGTCTCCGGGACAGCCGCATACAATAATGAAAAACTGTTTTTT.

This chain connects TRBV28 to TRBJ2-7, with 7 bases identical to TRBD1. The CDR3 contains 14 residues. With V trimmed by 5 bases and J by 3 bases, 7 bases remained unmatched. CDR1 and CDR2 (germline): MDHEN, SYDVKM. The CDR3 sequence: CASSQPGQIYEQYF. The CDR3 DNA reads as TGTGCCAGCAGTCAGCCGGGACAGATCTACGAGCAGTACTTC.

This clone has more than one count but fewer than ten. The gene calls are TRBV19 and TRBJ2-1; TRBD1 aligns across 7 bases. This CDR3 has 16 amino acids. V lost 4 bases, J lost 1 base, and 7 bases stayed unmatched. Germline CDR1 and CDR2: LNHDA and SQIVND (reference sequence). The CDR3 loop is CASSRTGYSSYNEQFF. CDR3 nucleotide sequence: TGTGCCAGTAGTAGGACAGGATACAGTTCCTACAATGAGCAGTTCTTC.

This clone was recorded only once. This chain joins TRBV6-5 and TRBJ1-1; no firm D call. This CDR3 has 14 amino acids. Germline CDR1 is MNHEY and CDR2 is SVGAGI. V was trimmed by 6 bases and J by 2 bases, leaving 13 bases between them. This CDR3 is CASRGLLPNTEAFF. The CDR3 bases are TGTGCCAGCAGGGGCCTTCTGCCTAACACTGAAGCTTTCTTT.

The chain carries TRBV28 and TRBJ2-5; D tentatively reads TRBD1 or TRBD2 (7 bases each). The CDR3 length is 16 residues. Germline assignment: CDR1 MDHEN and CDR2 SYDVKM. Trimming cost V 4 bases and J 5 bases, with 20 bases left between them. CDR3: CASSSRGGGVRETQYF. CDR3 bases: TGTGCCAGCAGTTCCCGGGGAGGGGGCGTCAGGGAGACCCAGTACTTC.

A single count supports this clone. V gene TRBV5-8 combines with J gene TRBJ2-3; 8 bases match TRBD2. The germline CDR1 and CDR2 sequences are SGHTS and YDEGEE. The CDR3 has 14 residues. The junction had 2 bases not matched to a gene; V was cut back by 2 bases and J by 3 bases. CDR3 sequence reads: CASSLGTRTDTQYF. CDR3 bases: TGTGCCAGCAGCTTAGGGACTAGGACAGATACGCAGTATTTT.

This clone was seen a few times. The rearrangement joins TRBV18 to TRBJ1-5; the match to TRBD1 covers 8 bases. Germline V CDR1 and CDR2: KGHSH, LQKENI. CDR3 length: 17 amino acids. V lost 2 bases to trimming and J lost 8 bases; unmatched junction nucleotides: 14. In nucleotides, the CDR3 is TGTGCCAGCTCACCATCCCGGGACAGGTTAGGGGAGGAGCCCCAGCATTTT. This codes for CASSPSRDRLGEEPQHF.

The chain has TRBV10-3 and TRBJ2-1, with D perhaps matching TRBD2 (5 bases). Germline CDR1 and CDR2: ENHRY and SYGVKD. The CDR3 runs to 12 residues. V lost 10 bases and J lost 7, with 14 bases in between. Here the CDR3 DNA reads TGTGCCACCTGTGAGGGATGGAATGAGCAGTTCTTC. Translating gives CATCEGWNEQFF.

This chain joins TRBV28 and TRBJ1-5; tentative D call: TRBD1 (6 bases). The CDR3 runs to 17 residues. Germline V CDR1 and CDR2: MDHEN, SYDVKM. V was pared by 6 bases and J by 0 bases, with 18 bases between. In DNA, the CDR3 is TGTGCCAGCAGCCGGGGGGGCGCAAGTGGTAGCAATCAGCCCCAGCATTTT. Its translation: CASSRGGASGSNQPQHF.